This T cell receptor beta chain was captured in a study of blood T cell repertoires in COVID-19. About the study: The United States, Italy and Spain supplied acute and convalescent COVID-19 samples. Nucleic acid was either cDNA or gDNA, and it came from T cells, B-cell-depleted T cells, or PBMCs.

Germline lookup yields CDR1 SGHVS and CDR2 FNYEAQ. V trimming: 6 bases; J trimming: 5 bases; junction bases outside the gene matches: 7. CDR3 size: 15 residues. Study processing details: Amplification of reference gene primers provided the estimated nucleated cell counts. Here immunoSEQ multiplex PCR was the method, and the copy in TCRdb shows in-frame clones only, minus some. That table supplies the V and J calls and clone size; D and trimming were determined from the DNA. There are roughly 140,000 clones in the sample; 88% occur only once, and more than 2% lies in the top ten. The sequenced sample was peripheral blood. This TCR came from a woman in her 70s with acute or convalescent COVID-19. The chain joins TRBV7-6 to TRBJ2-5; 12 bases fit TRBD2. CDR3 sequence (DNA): TGTGCCAGCAGACGAACTAGCGGGGGGCCGGAGACCCAGTACTTC. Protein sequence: CASRRTSGGPETQYF.